These T cell receptor beta chains were read from a single sample in a study of CD8 T cells in Susac syndrome. A single record per CDR3 protein comes from TCRdb applying MiXCR to the immunoSEQ multiplex PCR reads. The top ten clones hold roughly 0.13% of a sample with roughly 150,000 distinct CDR3 sequences, roughly 95% of them seen once. The material sequenced was CD4+ T cells from PBMCs. The receptors shown here come from a human donor in good health. The CDR3 runs from the conserved cysteine through the conserved F or W. A D gene is named only where the DNA matches it firmly. Size is omitted from some rows. Given values are once, few, many or a class for expanded clones.

>-|-|12|TRBJ2-3|TRBV30
TGTGCCTGGAGCCTTAGCACAGATACGCAGTATTTT
CAWSLSTDTQYF
>-|-|14|TRBJ1-1|TRBV12-3/TRBV12-4
TGTGCCAGCACCTTATCAGGTCTGAACACTGAAGCTTTCTTT
CASTLSGLNTEAFF
>TRBD2|-|15|TRBJ2-2|TRBV5-1
TGCGCCAGCAGCTGGGGGACTACGAACACCGGGGAGCTGTTTTTT
CASSWGTTNTGELFF
>TRBD2|-|16|TRBJ2-3|TRBV14
TGTGCCAGCAGCCCTCTAGCGGGGGCCAGCACAGATACGCAGTATTTT
CASSPLAGASTDTQYF
>-|-|15|TRBJ2-6|TRBV5-1
TGCGCCAGCAGCTTGGTGATCTCTGGGGCCAACGTCCTGACTTTC
CASSLVISGANVLTF
>TRBD2|-|13|TRBJ2-5|TRBV20-1
TGCAGTGCTTATACTAGCGTGGGAGAGACCCAGTACTTC
CSAYTSVGETQYF
>TRBD1|once|14|TRBJ1-2|TRBV18
TGTGCCAGCTCACCACCCGGACAGGGCGGCGGCTACACCTTC
CASSPPGQGGGYTF
>-|-|16|TRBJ2-7|TRBV20-1
TGCAGTGCTAGGTCCAACAGGCTTCCAATGGCCTACGAGCAGTACTTC
CSARSNRLPMAYEQYF
>TRBD2|-|16|TRBJ2-1|TRBV3-1
TGTGCCAGCAGCCAGAAGCGCGAGCGGGGTCGGAATGAGCAGTTCTTC
CASSQKRERGRNEQFF
>-|-|12|TRBJ2-1|TRBV20-1
TGCAGTGCTAGGGGCCCTTACAATGAGCAGTTCTTC
CSARGPYNEQFF
>TRBD2|-|16|TRBJ2-5|TRBV5-1
TGCGCCAGCAGCGTGCTACTAGCGGGGGGACAAGAGACCCAGTACTTC
CASSVLLAGGQETQYF
>TRBD1|-|14|TRBJ1-4|TRBV11-2
TGTGCCAGCAGCTTTACAGGGGGCGGTGAAAAACTGTTTTTT
CASSFTGGGEKLFF
>-|few|11|TRBJ2-7|TRBV5-1
TGCGCCAGCAGCTTGGACCACGAGCAGTACTTC
CASSLDHEQYF
>TRBD1|few|16|TRBJ2-2|TRBV6-6
TGTGCCAGCAGTTCCGGGACAGGGGGCAGGACCGGGGAGCTGTTTTTT
CASSSGTGGRTGELFF
>-|-|18|TRBJ2-5|TRBV9
TGTGCCAGCAGCGTGGGGACTGGCCTGCCTTCTTCCCAAGAGACCCAGTACTTC
CASSVGTGLPSSQETQYF
>-|-|14|TRBJ2-3|TRBV20-1
TGCAGTGCTAGATTCGGCGGGGTGACAGATACGCAGTATTTT
CSARFGGVTDTQYF